These 24 T cell receptor beta chains originate from one sample sequenced in a study of OX40 agonist ivuxolimab in advanced cancers. Repertoires were generated with immunoSEQ multiplex PCR, while TCRdb's copy carries only in-frame clones and drops some. Of around 29,000 clones in the sample, roughly 90% were seen once. The source was CD4+ or CD8+ T cells sorted from blood, collected in a trial of the OX40 agonist ivuxolimab. These receptors originate from an adult with an advanced solid tumor such as melanoma, head and neck, liver or kidney cancer.

The gene calls are TRBV4-3 and TRBJ2-2, with TRBD1 as a possible D gene (5 bases). V lost 0 bases and J lost 7, with 12 bases in between. The germline CDR1 and CDR2 sequences are LGHNA and YSLEER. The CDR3 totals 15 residues. CDR3 protein: CASSQDKGLVGELFF. DNA for the CDR3: TGCGCCAGCAGCCAAGATAAGGGGCTGGTCGGGGAGCTGTTTTTT.

This chain connects TRBV6-1 to TRBJ2-3, with D possibly TRBD1 on 6 matching bases. Germline CDR1 is MNHNS and CDR2 is SASEGT. The CDR3 extends over 14 amino acids. V shed 7 bases and J shed 2 bases, with 13 bases lying between them. The CDR3 here is CASIPGHPTDTQYF. CDR3 nucleotides: TGTGCCAGCATTCCGGGACACCCCACAGATACGCAGTATTTT.

This rearrangement joins TRBV28 to TRBJ1-2; D gene uncertain. Germline CDR1 is MDHEN and CDR2 is SYDVKM. This CDR3 contains 13 residues. Trimming removed 7 bases from V and 8 bases from J, with 17 bases in between. CDR3 loop: CASTTGRAAGYTF. The CDR3 DNA sequence: TGTGCCAGCACCACCGGCCGGGCGGCCGGCTACACCTTC.

This chain uses TRBV4-1 with TRBJ1-4; tentatively, D is TRBD1 (6 bases). CDR3 size: 14 residues. Germline values: CDR1 MGHRA, CDR2 YSYEKL. V lost 3 bases and J lost 14, with 19 bases in between. The CDR3 loop is CASSQGGGGPILFF. Written as DNA, the CDR3 is TGCGCCAGCAGCCAGGGAGGGGGAGGCCCTATTCTGTTTTTT.

The chain has TRBV5-5 and TRBJ2-5; D gene unclear. Germline V gene data show CDR1 as SGHKS and CDR2 as YYEKEE (reference sequence). Trimming cost V 4 bases and J 5 bases, with 18 bases left between them. The CDR3 is 15 residues long. The CDR3 DNA sequence: TGTGCCAGCAGCCCCCCCCCACTAAGGAAGGAGACCCAGTACTTC. Translating gives CASSPPPLRKETQYF.

The chain is built from TRBV29-1 and TRBJ1-1; 7 bases map to TRBD1. This CDR3 is built from 14 residues. V lost 4 bases to trimming and J lost 0 bases; unmatched junction nucleotides: 5. Germline V gene lookup returns CDR1 SQVTM and CDR2 ANQGSEA. This CDR3 reads CSVGTTGLNTEAFF. The DNA for the CDR3 is TGCAGCGTTGGTACGACAGGGTTGAACACTGAAGCTTTCTTT.

V gene TRBV19 combines with J gene TRBJ2-1; D is perhaps TRBD2 (6 bases). V lost 1 base and J lost 6, with 7 bases in between. Germline V gene lookup returns CDR1 LNHDA and CDR2 SQIVND (reference sequence). This CDR3 has 13 amino acids. The CDR3: CASSIGSGNEQFF. CDR3 DNA: TGTGCCAGTAGTATAGGTAGCGGCAATGAGCAGTTCTTC.

The J gene is TRBJ1-5, the V gene TRBV10-3; D remains ambiguous. The germline V gene encodes CDR1 ENHRY and CDR2 SYGVKD. The V end was cut by 8 bases, the J end by 0 bases, with 8 bases between. This CDR3 region has 13 residues. Here the CDR3 DNA reads TGTGCCATCGGTTCCTATAGCAATCAGCCCCAGCATTTT. It codes for CAIGSYSNQPQHF.

This chain connects TRBV5-4 to TRBJ2-1; 8 nucleotides match TRBD1. The trim removed 3 bases at V and 1 base at J, leaving 3 bases unmatched. The CDR3 runs to 15 residues. Looked up from germline, CDR1 is SGHNT and CDR2 is YYREEE (reference sequence). The DNA for the CDR3 is TGTGCCAGCAGCTATCAGGGGGCTTCCTACAATGAGCAGTTCTTC. Translation: CASSYQGASYNEQFF.

The chain combines TRBV5-4 with TRBJ2-3; no clear D gene. The ends were cut back, 3 bases at V and 4 bases at J, with 6 bases in the middle. Per the germline V gene, CDR1 is SGHNT and CDR2 is YYREEE (reference sequence). CDR3 length: 12 residues. The CDR3 reads CASSYTPDTQYF. The CDR3 DNA is TGTGCCAGCAGCTATACACCAGATACGCAGTATTTT.

The V call is TRBV28, the J call TRBJ1-1; D gene uncertain. This CDR3 has 13 amino acids. CDR1 is MDHEN and CDR2 is SYDVKM in the germline V gene. Trimming left V 5 bases short and J 1 base short, with 8 bases between. The CDR3 sequence: CASSPLGNTEAFF. CDR3 in DNA: TGTGCCAGCAGTCCGTTAGGGAACACTGAAGCTTTCTTT.

The CDR3 DNA sequence: TGTGCCAGCAAACCGGGAGAGGGGCAGGGGGCTACTAACACCGGGGAGCTGTTTTTT. It is translated as CASKPGEGQGATNTGELFF. The chain carries TRBV5-4 and TRBJ2-2, with 8 nucleotides matching TRBD1. The length of the CDR3 is 19 residues. Germline V lookup: CDR1 SGHNT, CDR2 YYREEE (reference sequence). Trimming removed 6 bases from V and 2 bases from J; junction bases left unmatched: 18.

The chain joins TRBV21-1 to TRBJ2-5. TRBV21-1 constitutes a pseudogene. CDR3 length: 13 residues. The DNA for the CDR3 is TGTGCCAGCACCAAAAGAGGGGAAGAGACCCAGTACTTC. Protein product: CASTKRGEETQYF.

The chain couples TRBV6-5 to TRBJ1-2, with TRBD1 matching over 9 bases. The germline CDR1 and CDR2 sequences are MNHEY and SVGAGI. The CDR3 consists of 13 residues. Trimming took 8 bases from V and 4 from J; bases not matched to a gene: 5. The CDR3 coding sequence is TGTGCCAGCGGGACAGGGTTATCCTATGGCTACACCTTC. Protein: CASGTGLSYGYTF.

The chain combines TRBV27 with TRBJ2-3, with 7 bases that match TRBD2. The CDR3 covers 15 residues. CDR1 and CDR2 from the germline V gene are MNHEY and SMNVEV (reference sequence). The ends lost 2 bases at V and 6 bases at J; junction bases unmatched: 8. The CDR3 sequence is CASSLTREGLDTQYF. CDR3 in DNA: TGTGCCAGCAGTTTAACGAGGGAGGGCCTGGATACGCAGTATTTT.

This chain uses TRBV15 with TRBJ2-5; maybe TRBD1 (6 bases). The V and J ends lost 0 bases and 4 bases respectively, with 12 bases between them. Germline V gene data show CDR1 as LNHNV and CDR2 as YYDKDF (reference sequence). This CDR3 contains 15 residues. CDR3 DNA sequence: TGTGCCACCAGCAGAGATCCAGGGGTTACAGAGACCCAGTACTTC. It yields the protein CATSRDPGVTETQYF.

As to this clone: Germline and junction disagree at one end, which may indicate a read error. The chain couples TRBV5-1 to TRBJ1-1; D is ambiguous. CDR1 is SGHRS, CDR2 YFSETQ, per germline. The CDR3 consists of 11 residues. CDR3 amino acids: CASRDQLPWDF. In DNA form, the CDR3 reads TGCGCCAGCAGAGACCAACTTCCCTGGGACTTT.

The chain couples TRBV4-1 to TRBJ2-2; D is ambiguous. V was pared by 0 bases and J by 7 bases, with 0 bases between. The CDR3 is made up of 11 amino acids. Germline V CDR1 and CDR2: MGHRA, YSYEKL. The chain's CDR3 is CASSQDGELFF. In DNA form, the CDR3 reads TGCGCCAGCAGCCAAGACGGGGAGCTGTTTTTT.

V and J are TRBV27 and TRBJ2-1; possibly TRBD1 for D (5 bases). Trimming shortened V by 3 bases and J by 4 bases, and 7 bases separated the two germline ends. The CDR3 loop spans 13 amino acids. The V gene's germline CDR1 is MNHEY and CDR2 SMNVEV (reference sequence). This CDR3 reads CASSFDSYNEQFF. The CDR3 DNA sequence: TGTGCCAGCAGTTTTGACAGTTACAATGAGCAGTTCTTC.

V and J are TRBV27 and TRBJ2-7; D remains unclear. The CDR3 is 12 residues long. The germline V gene encodes CDR1 MNHEY and CDR2 SMNVEV (reference sequence). V lost 3 bases and J lost 2, with 5 bases in between. CDR3 sequence (DNA): TGTGCCAGCAGTTTGACCCCCTACGAGCAGTACTTC. Protein sequence: CASSLTPYEQYF.

The V and J genes are TRBV2 and TRBJ2-5; 9 bases are shared with TRBD1. The germline gives CDR1 SNHLY, CDR2 FYNNEI. Germline trimming cut 1 base from V and 4 bases from J; bases unmatched to any gene: 4. This CDR3 is 15 amino acids long. CDR3 region: CASSEGDRDLETQYF. In DNA form, the CDR3 reads TGTGCCAGCAGTGAAGGGGACAGGGACCTAGAGACCCAGTACTTC.

This chain uses TRBV27 with TRBJ2-1; 13 nucleotides match TRBD2. Germline V lookup: CDR1 MNHEY, CDR2 SMNVEV (reference sequence). J gave up 4 bases and V 4 bases, and 1 base lay outside the gene matches. CDR3 size: 15 residues. The CDR3, as DNA: TGTGCCAGCAGTTGGGGACTAGCGGGGTACAATGAGCAGTTCTTC. This encodes CASSWGLAGYNEQFF.

The chain links TRBV7-9 to TRBJ1-5; D perhaps matches TRBD1 (5 bases). The CDR3 spans 17 residues. V was shortened by 6 bases and J by 0 bases, with 18 bases between the two germline ends. CDR1 is SEHNR and CDR2 is FQNEAQ in the germline V gene (reference sequence). Here the CDR3 DNA reads TGTGCCAGCAGTTCGGGACGGACCTATTATAGCAATCAGCCCCAGCATTTT. It yields the protein CASSSGRTYYSNQPQHF. The entire variable domain, with the rest obtained from reference TRBV7-9 and TRBJ1-5, is as follows: DTGVSQNPRHKITKRGQNVTFRCDPISEHNRLYWYRQTLGQGPEFLTYFQNEAQLEKSRLLSDRFSAERPKGSFSTLEIQRTEQGDSAMYLCASSSGRTYYSNQPQHFGDGTRLSIL.

This clone was found a few times. The gene calls are TRBV6-1 and TRBJ2-1; 9 nucleotides align to TRBD2. The CDR3 spans 15 residues. In germline, CDR1 is MNHNS, CDR2 SASEGT. J gave up 4 bases and V 2 bases, and 3 bases lay outside the gene matches. The CDR3 coding sequence is TGTGCCAGCAGTGAATTAGCGGGGGAGTACAATGAGCAGTTCTTC. This translates into CASSELAGEYNEQFF.